A single T cell receptor (beta chain) is shown here with its context. This sample was taken from a study of blood T cell repertoires in COVID-19. In the original analysis: The assay estimated nucleated cells by amplifying reference gene primers. Profiling relied on immunoSEQ multiplex PCR, and the TCRdb table lists in-frame clones only, not all of them. V and J calls and clone size are copied from that table; D and trimming were computed from the DNA. The sample carries about 200,000 clones, more than 70% recorded once. Ages ranged from roughly 18 to 100 years, with residence in around 24 US areas. Trimming took 3 bases from V and 10 from J; bases not matched to a gene: 8. The CDR3 totals 15 residues. Germline V CDR1 and CDR2: KGHSH, LQKENI.

The chain couples TRBV18 to TRBJ1-6, with TRBD1 matching over 8 bases. Sequencing input: PBMCs or T cells enriched from blood (not recorded which). This TCR derives from a woman younger than 35 who had recovered from COVID-19. The CDR3, as DNA: TGTGCCAGCTCACCCCGGACAGGGAGTAACTCACCCCTCCACTTT. Translating gives CASSPRTGSNSPLHF.